These 7 T cell receptor beta chains share one sample of origin, sequenced in a study of blood T cell repertoires in COVID-19 (dated by TCRdb to the early 2020s). Libraries were prepared through the immunoSEQ multiplex PCR assay. The immuneACCESS repertoire file appears here via TCRdb, limited to in-frame rearrangements. These files lack a portion of the clones; in checked studies, under half of the deficit traces to unresolved V genes, and the cause of the others is not known. The sample includes approximately 210,000 clones, with 82% observed a single time. The top ten clonotypes cover more than 10% of the sample. Material: peripheral blood. All receptors come from a woman in her forties with acute or convalescent COVID-19.

The V and J genes are TRBV6-1 and TRBJ1-1; TRBD1 aligns across 9 bases. V shed 4 bases and J 3 bases; nucleotides not matched to a gene: 15. The germline gives CDR1 MNHNS, CDR2 SASEGT. The CDR3 is 18 residues long. The CDR3 nucleotides are TGTGCCAGCAGTGTAGCCGGGACAGGGTTGGGAAGGGACACTGAAGCTTTCTTT. Its protein is CASSVAGTGLGRDTEAFF.

The chain has TRBV30 and TRBJ1-5; D not resolved. V was pared by 1 base and J by 1 base, with 14 bases between. Germline CDR1 is GTSNPN and CDR2 is SVGIG (reference sequence). CDR3 length equals 16 residues. The CDR3 region has the DNA TGTGCCTGGAGTGGCGGCTCTCTGGTGAGCAATCAGCCCCAGCATTTT. Its protein product is CAWSGGSLVSNQPQHF.

This chain links TRBV19 with TRBJ1-1; 7 bases agree with TRBD1. The V gene end was trimmed by 8 bases and the J gene end by 2 bases; junction bases not matched to a gene: 5. CDR3 size: 13 residues. Germline CDR1 is LNHDA and CDR2 is SQIVND (reference sequence). CDR3 protein: CASQQGGNTEAFF. The CDR3 DNA reads TGTGCCAGTCAGCAGGGGGGAAACACTGAAGCTTTCTTT.

The chain couples TRBV6-5 to TRBJ2-3; D is unresolved. Germline CDR1 reads MNHEY; CDR2 reads SVGAGI. V gave up 2 bases and J gave up 6 bases, with 12 bases separating them. The CDR3 has 14 amino acids. Written as DNA, the CDR3 is TGTGCCAGCAGTTACGAGATGCGTTGGGATACGCAGTATTTT. Its translation: CASSYEMRWDTQYF.

This chain joins TRBV14 and TRBJ2-1, with TRBD2 matching 7 bases. The CDR3 sequence is 12 residues long. Looked up from germline, CDR1 is SGHDN and CDR2 is FVKESK. Trimming cost V 9 bases and J 12 bases; bases outside gene matches: 11. The DNA of the CDR3 is TGTGCCAGTGGAAACTTCCGGGGGGTGCAGTTCTTC. This gives the protein CASGNFRGVQFF.

The chain recombines TRBV3-1 (or the pseudogene TRBV3-2) with TRBJ2-4; D is perhaps TRBD2 (6 bases). The CDR3 runs 17 residues. V lost 0 bases, J lost 2 bases, and 14 bases lay in between. Germline V gene lookup returns CDR1 LGHDT and CDR2 YNNKEL (reference sequence). The CDR3 loop is CASSQDGGMGTKNIQYF. CDR3 nucleotides: TGTGCCAGCAGCCAAGATGGGGGGATGGGGACCAAAAACATTCAGTACTTC.

The chain couples TRBV7-2 to TRBJ1-5; D unclear. Germline V gives CDR1 SGHTA, CDR2 FQGNSA. CDR3 length: 14 residues. V was cut by 2 bases and J by 8 bases, with 13 bases left in between. The CDR3 DNA reads as TGTGCCAGCAGCTTACGGACTCCTTCCGAGCCCCAGCATTTT. Its translation: CASSLRTPSEPQHF.